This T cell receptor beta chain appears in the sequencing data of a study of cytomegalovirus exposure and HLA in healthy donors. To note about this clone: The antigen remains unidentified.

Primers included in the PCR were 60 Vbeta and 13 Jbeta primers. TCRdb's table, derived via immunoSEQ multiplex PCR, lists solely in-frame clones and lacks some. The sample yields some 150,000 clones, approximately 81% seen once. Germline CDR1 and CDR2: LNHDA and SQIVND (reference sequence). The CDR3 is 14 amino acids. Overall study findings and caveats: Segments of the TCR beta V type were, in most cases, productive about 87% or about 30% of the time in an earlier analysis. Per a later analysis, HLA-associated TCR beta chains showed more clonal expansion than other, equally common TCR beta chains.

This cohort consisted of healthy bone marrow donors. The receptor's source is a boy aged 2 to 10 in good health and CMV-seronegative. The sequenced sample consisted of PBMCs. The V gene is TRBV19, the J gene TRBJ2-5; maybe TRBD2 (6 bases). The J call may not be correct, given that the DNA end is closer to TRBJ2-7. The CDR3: CASSPQGLLYEQYF. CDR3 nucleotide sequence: TGTGCCAGTAGTCCCCAGGGACTTCTCTACGAGCAGTACTTC.